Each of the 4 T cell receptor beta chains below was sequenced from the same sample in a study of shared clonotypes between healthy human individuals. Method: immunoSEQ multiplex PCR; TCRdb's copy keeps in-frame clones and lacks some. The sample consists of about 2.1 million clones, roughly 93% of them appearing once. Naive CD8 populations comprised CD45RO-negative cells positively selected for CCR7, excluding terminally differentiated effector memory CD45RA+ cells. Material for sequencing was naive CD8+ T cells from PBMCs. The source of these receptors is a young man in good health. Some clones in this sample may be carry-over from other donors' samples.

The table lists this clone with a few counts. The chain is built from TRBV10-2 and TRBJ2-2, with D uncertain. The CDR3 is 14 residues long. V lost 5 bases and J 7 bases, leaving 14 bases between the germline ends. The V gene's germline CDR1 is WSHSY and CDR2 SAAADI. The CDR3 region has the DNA TGCGCCAGCAGTACCACCCGATTCGGCGGGGAGCTGTTTTTT. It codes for CASSTTRFGGELFF.

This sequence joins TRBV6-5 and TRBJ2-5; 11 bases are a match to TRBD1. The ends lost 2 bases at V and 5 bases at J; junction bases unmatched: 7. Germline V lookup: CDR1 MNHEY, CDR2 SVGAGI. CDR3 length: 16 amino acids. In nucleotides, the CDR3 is TGTGCCAGCAGTTACGTGGGACAGGGGGACGGGGAGACCCAGTACTTC. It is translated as CASSYVGQGDGETQYF.

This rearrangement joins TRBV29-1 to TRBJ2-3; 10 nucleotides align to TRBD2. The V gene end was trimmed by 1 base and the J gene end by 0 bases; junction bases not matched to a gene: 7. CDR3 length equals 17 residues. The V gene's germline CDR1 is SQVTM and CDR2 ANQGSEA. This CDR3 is CSVEGLRTSGSTDTQYF. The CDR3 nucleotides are TGCAGCGTTGAAGGGCTCCGGACTAGCGGCAGCACAGATACGCAGTATTTT.

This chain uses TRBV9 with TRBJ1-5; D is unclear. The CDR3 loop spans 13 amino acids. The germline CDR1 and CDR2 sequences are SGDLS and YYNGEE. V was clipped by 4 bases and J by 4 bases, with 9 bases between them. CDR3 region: CASSLDWNQPQHF. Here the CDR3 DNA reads TGTGCCAGCAGCCTGGACTGGAATCAGCCCCAGCATTTT.